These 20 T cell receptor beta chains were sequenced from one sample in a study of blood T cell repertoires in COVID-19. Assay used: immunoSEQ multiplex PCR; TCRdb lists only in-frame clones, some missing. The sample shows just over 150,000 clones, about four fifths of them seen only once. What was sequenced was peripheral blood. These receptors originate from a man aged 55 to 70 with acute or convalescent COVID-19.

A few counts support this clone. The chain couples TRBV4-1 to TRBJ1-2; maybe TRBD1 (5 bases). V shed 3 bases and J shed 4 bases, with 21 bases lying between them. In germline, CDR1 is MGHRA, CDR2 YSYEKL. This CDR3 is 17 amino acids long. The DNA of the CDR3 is TGCGCCAGCAGCCATCCCTCGGGGCGGGGTTTAAGCTATGGCTACACCTTC. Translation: CASSHPSGRGLSYGYTF.

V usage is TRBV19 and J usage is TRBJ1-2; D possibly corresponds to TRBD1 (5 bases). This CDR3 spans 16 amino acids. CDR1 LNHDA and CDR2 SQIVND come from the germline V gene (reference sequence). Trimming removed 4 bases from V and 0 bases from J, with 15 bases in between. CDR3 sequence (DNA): TGTGCCAGTAGTAGGCTTCTGACAGATGCTAACTATGGCTACACCTTC. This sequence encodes CASSRLLTDANYGYTF. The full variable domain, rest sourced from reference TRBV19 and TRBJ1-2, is DGGITQSPKYLFRKEGQNVTLSCEQNLNHDAMYWYRQDPGQGLRLIYYSQIVNDFQKGDIAEGYSVSREKKESFPLTVTSAQKNPTAFYLCASSRLLTDANYGYTFGSGTRLTVV.

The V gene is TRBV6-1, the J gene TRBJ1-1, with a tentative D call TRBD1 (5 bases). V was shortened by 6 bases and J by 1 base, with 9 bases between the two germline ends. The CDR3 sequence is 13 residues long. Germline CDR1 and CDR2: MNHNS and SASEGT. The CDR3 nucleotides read TGTGCCAGCAGGCCCGGGGGGAACACTGAAGCTTTCTTT. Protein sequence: CASRPGGNTEAFF.

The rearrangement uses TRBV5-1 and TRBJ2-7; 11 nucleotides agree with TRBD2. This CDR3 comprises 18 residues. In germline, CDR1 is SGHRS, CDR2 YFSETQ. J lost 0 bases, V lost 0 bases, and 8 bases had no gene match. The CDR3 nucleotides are TGCGCCAGCAGCTTGGCCACGACTAGCGGGGCGATCTCCTACGAGCAGTACTTC. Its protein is CASSLATTSGAISYEQYF.

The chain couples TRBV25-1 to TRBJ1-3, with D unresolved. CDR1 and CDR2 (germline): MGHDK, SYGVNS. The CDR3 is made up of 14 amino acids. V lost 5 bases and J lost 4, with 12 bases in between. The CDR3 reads CASSPQNTGNTIYF. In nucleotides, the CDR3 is TGTGCCAGCAGTCCACAGAATACGGGAAACACCATATATTTT.

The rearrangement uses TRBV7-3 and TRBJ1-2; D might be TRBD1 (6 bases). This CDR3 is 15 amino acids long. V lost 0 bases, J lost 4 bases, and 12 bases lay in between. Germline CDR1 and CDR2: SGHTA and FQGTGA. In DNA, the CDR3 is TGTGCCAGCAGCTTAACTGGGGGCAGCATCTATGGCTACACCTTC. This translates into CASSLTGGSIYGYTF.

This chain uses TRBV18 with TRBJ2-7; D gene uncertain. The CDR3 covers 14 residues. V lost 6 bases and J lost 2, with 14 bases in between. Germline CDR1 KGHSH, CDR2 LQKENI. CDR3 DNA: TGTGCCAGCTCGCCCGCGGTCTCCACCTACGAGCAGTACTTC. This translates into CASSPAVSTYEQYF.

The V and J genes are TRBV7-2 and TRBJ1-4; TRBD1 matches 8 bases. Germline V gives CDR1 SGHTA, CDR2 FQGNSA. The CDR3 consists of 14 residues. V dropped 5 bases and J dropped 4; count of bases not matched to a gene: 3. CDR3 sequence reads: CASSRTGYNEKLFF. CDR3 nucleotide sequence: TGTGCCAGCAGCCGGACAGGGTATAATGAAAAACTGTTTTTT.

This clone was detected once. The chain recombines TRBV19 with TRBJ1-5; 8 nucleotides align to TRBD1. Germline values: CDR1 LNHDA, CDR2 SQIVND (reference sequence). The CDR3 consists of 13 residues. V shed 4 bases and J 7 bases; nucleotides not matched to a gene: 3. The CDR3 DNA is TGTGCCAGTAGTACCGACAGGGGCCAGCCCCAGCATTTT. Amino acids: CASSTDRGQPQHF. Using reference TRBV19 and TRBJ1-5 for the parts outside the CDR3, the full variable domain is DGGITQSPKYLFRKEGQNVTLSCEQNLNHDAMYWYRQDPGQGLRLIYYSQIVNDFQKGDIAEGYSVSREKKESFPLTVTSAQKNPTAFYLCASSTDRGQPQHFGDGTRLSIL.

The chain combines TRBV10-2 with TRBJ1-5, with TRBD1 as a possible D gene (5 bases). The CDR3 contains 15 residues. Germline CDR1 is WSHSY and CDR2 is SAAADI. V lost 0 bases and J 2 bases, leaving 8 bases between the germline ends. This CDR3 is CASSESGAGNQPQHF. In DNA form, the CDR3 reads TGCGCCAGCAGTGAGTCTGGGGCAGGCAATCAGCCCCAGCATTTT.

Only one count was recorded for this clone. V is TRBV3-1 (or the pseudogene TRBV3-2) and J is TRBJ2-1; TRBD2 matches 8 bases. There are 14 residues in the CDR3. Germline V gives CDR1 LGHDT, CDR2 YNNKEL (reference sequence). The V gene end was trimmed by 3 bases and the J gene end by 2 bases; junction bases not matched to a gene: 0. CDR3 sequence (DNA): TGTGCCAGCAGCCAGGGACTAGCCTACAATGAGCAGTTCTTC. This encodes CASSQGLAYNEQFF.

The CDR3 DNA reads as TGCAGCGTTACAGGGGGCGCGGGTAGAAATACGCAGTATTTT. Its protein is CSVTGGAGRNTQYF. The chain joins TRBV29-1 to TRBJ2-3, with 9 bases that match TRBD1. Germline V lookup: CDR1 SQVTM, CDR2 ANQGSEA. The CDR3 extends over 14 amino acids. The J segment lost 7 bases and the V segment lost 5 bases, leaving 10 bases of the junction unmatched.

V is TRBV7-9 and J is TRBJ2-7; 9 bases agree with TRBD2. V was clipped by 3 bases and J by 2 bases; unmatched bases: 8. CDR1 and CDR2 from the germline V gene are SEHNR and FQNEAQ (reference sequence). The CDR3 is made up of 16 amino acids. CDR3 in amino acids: CASSFVRGLATYEQYF. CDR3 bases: TGTGCCAGCAGCTTCGTACGCGGACTAGCGACCTACGAGCAGTACTTC.

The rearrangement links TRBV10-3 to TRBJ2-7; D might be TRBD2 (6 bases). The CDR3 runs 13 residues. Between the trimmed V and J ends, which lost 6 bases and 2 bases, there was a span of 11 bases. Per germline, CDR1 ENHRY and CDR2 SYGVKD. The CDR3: CAISAGGAYEQYF. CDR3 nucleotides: TGTGCCATCAGCGCCGGAGGGGCCTACGAGCAGTACTTC.

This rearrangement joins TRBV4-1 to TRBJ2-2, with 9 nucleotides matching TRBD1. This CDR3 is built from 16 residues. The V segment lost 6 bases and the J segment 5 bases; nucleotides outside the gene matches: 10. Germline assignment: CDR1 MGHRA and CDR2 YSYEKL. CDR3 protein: CASSGTGGKGTGELFF. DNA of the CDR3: TGCGCCAGCAGTGGAACAGGGGGCAAGGGTACCGGGGAGCTGTTTTTT.

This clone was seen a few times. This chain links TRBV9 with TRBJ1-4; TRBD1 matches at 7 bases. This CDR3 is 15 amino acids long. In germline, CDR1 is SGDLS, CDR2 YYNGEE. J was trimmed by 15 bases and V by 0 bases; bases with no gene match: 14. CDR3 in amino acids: CASSVEGTGVGRLFF. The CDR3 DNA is TGTGCCAGCAGCGTAGAGGGTACAGGGGTCGGAAGATTGTTTTTT.

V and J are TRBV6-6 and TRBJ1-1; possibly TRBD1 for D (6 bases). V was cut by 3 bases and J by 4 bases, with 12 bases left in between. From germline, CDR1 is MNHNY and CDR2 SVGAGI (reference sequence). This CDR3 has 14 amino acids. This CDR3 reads CASSYSEGVTEAFF. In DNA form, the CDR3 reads TGTGCCAGCAGTTATTCTGAGGGGGTCACTGAAGCTTTCTTT.

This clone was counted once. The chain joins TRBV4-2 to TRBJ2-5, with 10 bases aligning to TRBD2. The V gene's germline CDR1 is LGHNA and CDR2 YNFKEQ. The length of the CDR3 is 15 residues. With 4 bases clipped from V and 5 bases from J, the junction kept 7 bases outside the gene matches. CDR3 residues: CASSPAGGDLETQYF. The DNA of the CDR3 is TGTGCCAGCAGCCCAGCGGGGGGGGATTTGGAGACCCAGTACTTC.

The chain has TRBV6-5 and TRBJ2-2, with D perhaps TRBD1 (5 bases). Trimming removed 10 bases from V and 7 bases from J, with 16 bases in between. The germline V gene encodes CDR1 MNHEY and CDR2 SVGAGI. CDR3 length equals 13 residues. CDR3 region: CATNGWQGGELFF. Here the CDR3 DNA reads TGTGCCACCAACGGTTGGCAGGGCGGGGAGCTGTTTTTT.

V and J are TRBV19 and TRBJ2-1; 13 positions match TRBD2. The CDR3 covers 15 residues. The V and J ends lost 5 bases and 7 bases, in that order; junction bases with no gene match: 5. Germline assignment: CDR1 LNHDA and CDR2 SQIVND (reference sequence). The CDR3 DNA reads TGTGCCAGTAGTCCTTGGACTAGCGGGAGTAATGAGCAGTTCTTC. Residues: CASSPWTSGSNEQFF.